This is a list of T cell receptor beta chains from one sample in a study of monozygotic twins with inflammatory bowel disease. TCRdb reanalyzed the 5' RACE reads and collapses them to one entry per CDR3 protein, without DNA. The specimen's table records some 170,000 distinct CDR3 sequences. The sample was blood. These receptors were obtained from a human donor with ulcerative colitis or Crohn's disease, or a healthy co-twin of an affected twin (not recorded which). CDR3s include the opening cysteine and the closing phenylalanine or tryptophan. Fields, in order: J gene, V gene, CDR3 protein.

TRBJ2-5,TRBV20-1,CSADPGLAGGGMAETQYF
TRBJ2-2,TRBV9,CASSPYGASKGTGMNTGELFF
TRBJ2-1,TRBV11-3,CASSRGEGPHNEQFF
TRBJ2-7,TRBV20-1,CSAIRDVVHEQYF
TRBJ2-5,TRBV20-1,CSAPPGGPQETQYF
TRBJ2-7,TRBV21-1,CASSLGHPRGYEQYF
TRBJ2-5,TRBV28,CASSVPTGGLETQYF
TRBJ2-7,TRBV29-1,CIVEDWRGASYEQYF
TRBJ2-1,TRBV9,CASSVAGTSLNEQFF
TRBJ2-1,TRBV27,CASNFGTGDMNEQFF
TRBJ2-3,TRBV11-3,CASSLGTSGRSDTQYF
TRBJ2-5,TRBV4-1,CASSPPGPGQETQYF
TRBJ2-2,TRBV28,CASSLDRGGDTGELFF
TRBJ1-1,TRBV15,CATSNRDKKLEAFF
TRBJ1-2,TRBV7-2,CASSLGGDVRNYGYTF
TRBJ1-5,TRBV6-5,CASSYLGEIGNQPQHF
TRBJ2-1,TRBV7-9,CASSLDWGWFF
TRBJ2-1,TRBV5-4,CASSQTGVRNEQFF
TRBJ2-7,TRBV7-3,CASSFSGGNEQYF
TRBJ2-1,TRBV2,CASQGQRSYNEQFF